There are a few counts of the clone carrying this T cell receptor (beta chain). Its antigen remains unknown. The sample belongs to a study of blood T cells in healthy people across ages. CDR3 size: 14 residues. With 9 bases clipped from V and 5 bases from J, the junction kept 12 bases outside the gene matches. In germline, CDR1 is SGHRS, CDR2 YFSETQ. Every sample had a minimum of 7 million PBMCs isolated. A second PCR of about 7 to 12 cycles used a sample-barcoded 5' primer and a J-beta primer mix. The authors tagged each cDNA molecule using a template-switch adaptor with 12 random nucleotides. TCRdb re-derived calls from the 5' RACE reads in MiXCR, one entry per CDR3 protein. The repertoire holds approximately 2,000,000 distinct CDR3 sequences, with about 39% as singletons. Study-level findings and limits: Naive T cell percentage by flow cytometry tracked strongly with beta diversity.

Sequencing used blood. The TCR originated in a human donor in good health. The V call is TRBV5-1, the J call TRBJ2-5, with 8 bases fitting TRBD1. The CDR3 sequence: CATSTGEWFETQYF. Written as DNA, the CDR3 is TGCGCCACCTCGACAGGGGAGTGGTTTGAGACCCAGTACTTC.